The sequence of this T cell receptor beta chain was determined in a study of blood T cells in healthy people across ages. Whole-study results and caveats: Both naive CD4+ cell counts and diversity were greater in long-lived donors than in aged donors.

The study recruited healthy Caucasian donors from Russia who were aged roughly 6 to 95. V lost 5 bases and J lost 0; bases outside the gene matches: 5. The CDR3 length is 16 residues. Germline V gives CDR1 SNHLY, CDR2 FYNNEI. For the second PCR, which ran for about 6 to 11 cycles, a sample-barcoded 5' primer and a J-beta primer mix were used. The yield of each sample was at least 2.5 million CDR3-containing paired-end reads. TCRdb redid the calling of the 5' RACE reads with MiXCR, one entry per CDR3 protein. The table records hundreds of thousands of distinct CDR3 sequences, around a fifth of them present only once. Concerning this clonotype: Its antigen is undetermined.

Specimen: blood. This clonotype originated in a man aged 65 to 79 in good health. The chain carries TRBV2 and TRBJ1-1, with 11 bases that match TRBD1. The CDR3 DNA sequence: TGTGCCAGCAGTTGGGGACAGGGGGTCATGAACACTGAAGCTTTCTTT. Residues: CASSWGQGVMNTEAFF.